What follows are 17 T cell receptor beta chains derived from one specimen sequenced in a study of beta chain features in type 1 diabetes (dated by TCRdb to the late 2010s). Antigens of these TCRs are unknown. What the authors observed across the whole study: Type 1 diabetes patients showed a moderate but significant shortening of TCRB CDR3 length in all four CD4+ subsets.

Libraries were made using the immunoSEQ multiplex PCR assay. The entire amount of isolated RNA was reverse transcribed using the High Capacity cDNA Reverse Transcription Kit, so the sequenced TCRB transcripts were expressed ones. TCRdb took over this immuneACCESS table, retaining in-frame rearrangements with V and J assigned. Such tables are incomplete; in checked studies, under half of the missing clones stem from an unresolved V gene, and the remainder is unexplained. The sample includes about 300,000 clones, with roughly 14% observed a single time. Jointly, the top ten make up roughly 0.015% of the sample. Input material: naive CD4+ T cells from blood. The sample's cell subset or site label, in plain terms: true naive CD4+ T cells. The receptors shown here come from a woman aged 18-30 years with type 1 diabetes.

In its sample, this clone was seen a few times. The V and J genes are TRBV11-2 and TRBJ2-3, with TRBD2 matching 9 bases. Looked up from germline, CDR1 is SGHAT and CDR2 is FQNNGV. The V and J ends lost 1 base and 4 bases, in that order; junction bases with no gene match: 6. The length of the CDR3 is 16 residues. CDR3 DNA: TGTGCCAGCAGCTTAGTGGGCGGGAGGGCCGCAGATACGCAGTATTTT. Protein product: CASSLVGGRAADTQYF.

This clone occurred a few times. The V gene is TRBV5-1, the J gene TRBJ1-2; 7 bases align to TRBD1. The CDR3 runs to 16 residues. With V trimmed by 0 bases and J by 8 bases, 13 bases remained unmatched. Germline CDR1 is SGHRS and CDR2 is YFSETQ. CDR3 in amino acids: CASSLVIGGGGRGYTF. CDR3 nucleotides: TGCGCCAGCAGCTTGGTAATTGGAGGAGGGGGCCGAGGCTACACCTTC.

The chain couples TRBV30 to TRBJ2-7; 12 bases map to TRBD2. Germline V gene sequence: CDR1 GTSNPN, CDR2 SVGIG (reference sequence). This CDR3 comprises 15 residues. J gave up 4 bases and V 4 bases, and 8 bases lay outside the gene matches. The CDR3 protein is CAWIPGLAGRYEQYF. The CDR3 DNA reads TGTGCCTGGATCCCCGGACTAGCGGGAAGGTACGAGCAGTACTTC.

The J gene is TRBJ2-5, the V gene TRBV11-2, with TRBD2 matching 12 bases. The CDR3 runs 17 residues. The trim removed 5 bases at V and 5 bases at J, leaving 12 bases unmatched. Germline V gene sequence: CDR1 SGHAT, CDR2 FQNNGV. The CDR3 nucleotides read TGTGCCAGCAGCCACTTGACTAGCGGGAGCCTTGGGGAGACCCAGTACTTC. Its protein product is CASSHLTSGSLGETQYF.

This clone has only a few counts. The chain has TRBV18 and TRBJ2-1, with 10 bases that match TRBD1. The J segment lost 7 bases and the V segment lost 6 bases, leaving 6 bases of the junction unmatched. The CDR3 is made up of 14 amino acids. CDR1 is KGHSH, CDR2 LQKENI, per germline. The CDR3 DNA sequence: TGTGCCAGCTCGGGGGACAGGGGCAGGAATGAGCAGTTCTTC. Protein: CASSGDRGRNEQFF.

The J gene is TRBJ2-1, the V gene TRBV18; a possible D gene is TRBD2 (6 bases). Deletions cut 3 bases from V and 10 bases from J, with 19 bases between. Per germline, CDR1 KGHSH and CDR2 LQKENI. This CDR3 spans 15 amino acids. The DNA of the CDR3 is TGTGCCAGCTCACCGACTCGGGACTCCCAGACGGAGCAGTTCTTC. This codes for CASSPTRDSQTEQFF.

The V and J genes are TRBV29-1 and TRBJ1-3; D is unresolved. This CDR3 spans 13 amino acids. V dropped 2 bases and J dropped 3 bases, with 8 bases sitting between them. Germline V gene data show CDR1 as SQVTM and CDR2 as ANQGSEA. CDR3 protein: CSVETRLGNTIYF. The DNA of the CDR3 is TGCAGCGTTGAAACCAGACTTGGAAACACCATATATTTT.

This clone was picked up a small number of times. The chain uses TRBV27 and TRBJ1-4; weak D call: TRBD1 (6 bases). This CDR3 region has 15 residues. Between the trimmed V and J ends, which lost 7 bases and 0 bases, there was a span of 12 bases. In germline, CDR1 is MNHEY, CDR2 SMNVEV (reference sequence). CDR3 coding DNA: TGTGCCAGCATCGGACAGCTCTCAACTAATGAAAAACTGTTTTTT. Protein sequence: CASIGQLSTNEKLFF.

V usage is TRBV2 and J usage is TRBJ2-2; 8 positions match TRBD1. V lost 6 bases to trimming and J lost 1 base; unmatched junction nucleotides: 1. This CDR3 is built from 14 residues. Looked up from germline, CDR1 is SNHLY and CDR2 is FYNNEI. This CDR3 reads CASRTGVNTGELFF. DNA of the CDR3: TGTGCCAGCAGGACAGGGGTGAACACCGGGGAGCTGTTTTTT.

The chain carries TRBV9 and TRBJ2-3, with 10 bases that match TRBD2. Looked up from germline, CDR1 is SGDLS and CDR2 is YYNGEE. The CDR3 length is 15 residues. Unmatched junction bases numbered 2, after V lost 2 bases and J lost 2 bases. The CDR3 nucleotides read TGTGCCAGCAGCGTGGGACTAGCGATCACAGATACGCAGTATTTT. It codes for CASSVGLAITDTQYF.

The CDR3 sequence: CASSPTPGTEAFF. The CDR3 coding sequence is TGTGCCAGCAGCCCGACTCCGGGGACTGAAGCTTTCTTT. V usage is TRBV5-6 and J usage is TRBJ1-1; D is undetermined. V shed 4 bases and J shed 5 bases, with 12 bases lying between them. The germline V gene has CDR1 SGHDT and CDR2 YYEEEE. The CDR3 runs 13 residues. Supplemented by reference TRBV5-6 and TRBJ1-1, the full variable domain reads DAGVTQSPTHLIKTRGQQVTLRCSPKSGHDTVSWYQQALGQGPQFIFQYYEEEERQRGNFPDRFSGHQFPNYSSELNVNALLLGDSALYLCASSPTPGTEAFFGQGTRLTVV.

This clone was seen only a few times. The chain carries TRBV10-3 and TRBJ2-7; the match to TRBD1 covers 8 bases. CDR3 length: 13 amino acids. V lost 6 bases and J lost 5; bases outside the gene matches: 6. The germline V gene has CDR1 ENHRY and CDR2 SYGVKD. CDR3 loop: CAISRGQGDEQYV. CDR3 DNA sequence: TGTGCCATCAGCAGAGGACAGGGAGACGAGCAGTACGTC.

The table lists this clone with a few counts. This chain links TRBV5-1 with TRBJ2-5; 12 bases align to TRBD2. V gave up 3 bases and J gave up 1 base; unmatched junction bases: 1. CDR1 and CDR2 from the germline V gene are SGHRS and YFSETQ. The CDR3 runs to 15 residues. CDR3 in amino acids: CASSSGLAGQETQYF. CDR3 nucleotide sequence: TGCGCCAGCAGCTCGGGACTAGCGGGCCAAGAGACCCAGTACTTC. Variable domain in full (rest from reference TRBV5-1 and TRBJ2-5): KAGVTQTPRYLIKTRGQQVTLSCSPISGHRSVSWYQQTPGQGLQFLFEYFSETQRNKGNFPGRFSGRQFSNSRSEMNVSTLELGDSALYLCASSSGLAGQETQYFGPGTRLLVL.

The table lists this clone with a few counts. The V and J genes are TRBV28 and TRBJ2-1, with TRBD1 matching over 9 bases. Germline-derived CDR1 and CDR2 are MDHEN and SYDVKM. V trimming: 6 bases; J trimming: 4 bases; junction bases outside the gene matches: 10. The CDR3 extends over 16 amino acids. Here the CDR3 DNA reads TGTGCCAGCAGCCTAACCCGGGACAGGGCGTACAATGAGCAGTTCTTC. This gives the protein CASSLTRDRAYNEQFF.

This clone has more than one count but fewer than ten. V and J are TRBV6-5 and TRBJ2-1, with 10 bases matching TRBD2. CDR3 length: 15 amino acids. V trimming: 5 bases; J trimming: 9 bases; junction bases outside the gene matches: 10. Germline V lookup: CDR1 MNHEY, CDR2 SVGAGI. The CDR3 loop reads CASSSGRADLSEQFF. The CDR3, as DNA: TGTGCCAGCAGTAGCGGGAGGGCCGATCTTAGTGAGCAGTTCTTC.

The rearrangement joins TRBV7-2 to TRBJ1-3; the match to TRBD1 covers 7 bases. J gave up 2 bases and V 4 bases, and 8 bases lay outside the gene matches. Per germline, CDR1 SGHTA and CDR2 FQGNSA. The CDR3 runs to 16 residues. The DNA of the CDR3 is TGTGCCAGCAGCTCCGGACAGGTCAGAGCTGGAAACACCATATATTTT. It is translated as CASSSGQVRAGNTIYF.

This chain links TRBV2 with TRBJ2-1; possible D gene TRBD2, 5 bases. CDR3 length: 16 residues. V was trimmed by 3 bases and J by 8 bases, leaving 20 bases between them. Germline CDR1 SNHLY, CDR2 FYNNEI. CDR3 DNA: TGTGCCAGCAGTGAGTCCTCCCCGGCTAGCAGCTATGAGCAGTTCTTC. It encodes CASSESSPASSYEQFF.